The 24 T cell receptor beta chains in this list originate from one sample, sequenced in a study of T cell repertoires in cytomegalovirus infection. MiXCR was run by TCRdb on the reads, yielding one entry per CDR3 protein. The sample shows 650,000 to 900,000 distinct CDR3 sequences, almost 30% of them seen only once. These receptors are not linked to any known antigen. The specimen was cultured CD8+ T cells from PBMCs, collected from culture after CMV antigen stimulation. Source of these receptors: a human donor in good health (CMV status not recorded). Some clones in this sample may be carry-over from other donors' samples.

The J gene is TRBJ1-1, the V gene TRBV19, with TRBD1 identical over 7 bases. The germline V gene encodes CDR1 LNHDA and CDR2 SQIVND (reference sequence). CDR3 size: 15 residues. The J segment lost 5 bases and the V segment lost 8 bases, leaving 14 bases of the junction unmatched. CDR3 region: CASWADLGGQTEAFF. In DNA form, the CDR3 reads TGTGCCAGTTGGGCGGATTTAGGGGGCCAAACTGAAGCTTTCTTT.

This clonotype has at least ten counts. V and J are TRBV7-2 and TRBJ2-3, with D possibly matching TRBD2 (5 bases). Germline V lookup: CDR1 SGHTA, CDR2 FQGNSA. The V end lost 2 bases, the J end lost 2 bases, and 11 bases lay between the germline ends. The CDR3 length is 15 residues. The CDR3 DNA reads TGTGCCAGCAGCTTACCCAGAGCGGCCACAGATACGCAGTATTTT. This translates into CASSLPRAATDTQYF.

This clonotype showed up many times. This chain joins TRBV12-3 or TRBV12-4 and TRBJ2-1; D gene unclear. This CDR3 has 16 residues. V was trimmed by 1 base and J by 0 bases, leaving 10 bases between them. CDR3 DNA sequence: TGTGCCAGCAGTTTAGGACGGTTGAGCTCCTACAATGAGCAGTTCTTC. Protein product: CASSLGRLSSYNEQFF.

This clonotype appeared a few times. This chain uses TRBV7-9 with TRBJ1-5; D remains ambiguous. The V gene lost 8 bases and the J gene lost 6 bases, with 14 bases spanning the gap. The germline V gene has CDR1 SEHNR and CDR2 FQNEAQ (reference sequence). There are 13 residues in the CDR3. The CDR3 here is CASGAGSGQPQHF. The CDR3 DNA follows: TGTGCCAGCGGCGCGGGATCGGGTCAGCCCCAGCATTTT. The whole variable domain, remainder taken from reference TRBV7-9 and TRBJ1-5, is DTGVSQNPRHKITKRGQNVTFRCDPISEHNRLYWYRQTLGQGPEFLTYFQNEAQLEKSRLLSDRFSAERPKGSFSTLEIQRTEQGDSAMYLCASGAGSGQPQHFGDGTRLSIL.

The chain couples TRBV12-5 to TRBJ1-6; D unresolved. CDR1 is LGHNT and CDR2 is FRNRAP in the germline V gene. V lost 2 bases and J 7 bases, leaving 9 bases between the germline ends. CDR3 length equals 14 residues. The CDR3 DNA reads TGTGCTAGTGGTTTGTGGGGATCCAATTCACCCCTCCACTTT. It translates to CASGLWGSNSPLHF. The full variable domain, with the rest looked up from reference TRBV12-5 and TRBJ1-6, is DARVTQTPRHKVTEMGQEVTMRCQPILGHNTVFWYRQTMMQGLELLAYFRNRAPLDDSGMPKDRFSAEMPDATLATLKIQPSEPRDSAVYFCASGLWGSNSPLHFGNGTRLTVT.

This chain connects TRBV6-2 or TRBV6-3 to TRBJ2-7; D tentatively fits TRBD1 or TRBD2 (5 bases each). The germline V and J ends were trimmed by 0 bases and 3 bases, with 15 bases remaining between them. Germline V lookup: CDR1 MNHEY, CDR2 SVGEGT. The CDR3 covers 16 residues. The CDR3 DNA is TGTGCCAGCAGTTACTCCCCCGGGACCCCCGGCTACGAGCAGTACGTC. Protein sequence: CASSYSPGTPGYEQYV.

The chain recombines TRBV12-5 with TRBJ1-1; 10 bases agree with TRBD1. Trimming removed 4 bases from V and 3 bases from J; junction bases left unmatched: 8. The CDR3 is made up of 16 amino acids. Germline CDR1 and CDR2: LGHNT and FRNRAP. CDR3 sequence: CASGWGQGQRYTEAFF. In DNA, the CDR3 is TGTGCTAGTGGTTGGGGACAGGGGCAAAGGTACACTGAAGCTTTCTTT. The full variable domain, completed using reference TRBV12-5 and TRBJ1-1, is DARVTQTPRHKVTEMGQEVTMRCQPILGHNTVFWYRQTMMQGLELLAYFRNRAPLDDSGMPKDRFSAEMPDATLATLKIQPSEPRDSAVYFCASGWGQGQRYTEAFFGQGTRLTVV.

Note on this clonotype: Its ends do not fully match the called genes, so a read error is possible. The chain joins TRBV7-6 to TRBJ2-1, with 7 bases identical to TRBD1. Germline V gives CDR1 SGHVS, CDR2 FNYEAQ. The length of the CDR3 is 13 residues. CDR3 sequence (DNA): TGTGCTAGCAGCTGGACAGGTACGGGTGAGCAGTTCTTC. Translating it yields CASSWTGTGEQFF.

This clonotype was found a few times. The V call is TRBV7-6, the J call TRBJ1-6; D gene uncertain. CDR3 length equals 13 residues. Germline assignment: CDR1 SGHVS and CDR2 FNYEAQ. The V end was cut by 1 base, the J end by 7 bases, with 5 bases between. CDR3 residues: CASSLDSNSPLHF. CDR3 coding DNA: TGTGCCAGCAGCTTAGACAGCAATTCACCCCTCCACTTT.

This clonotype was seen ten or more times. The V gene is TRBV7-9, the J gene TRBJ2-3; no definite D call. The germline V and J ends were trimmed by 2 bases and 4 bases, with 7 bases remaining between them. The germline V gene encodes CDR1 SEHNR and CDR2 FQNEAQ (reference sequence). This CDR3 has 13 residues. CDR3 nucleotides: TGTGCCAGCAGCTTACTTGGGGCAGATACGCAGTATTTT. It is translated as CASSLLGADTQYF.

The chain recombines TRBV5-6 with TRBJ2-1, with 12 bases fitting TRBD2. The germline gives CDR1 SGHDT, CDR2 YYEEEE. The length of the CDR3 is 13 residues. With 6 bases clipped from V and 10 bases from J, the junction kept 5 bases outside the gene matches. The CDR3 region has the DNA TGTGCCAGCATTACTAGCGGGGGGCTCGAGCAGTTCTTC. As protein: CASITSGGLEQFF. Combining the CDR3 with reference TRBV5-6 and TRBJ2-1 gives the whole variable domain DAGVTQSPTHLIKTRGQQVTLRCSPKSGHDTVSWYQQALGQGPQFIFQYYEEEERQRGNFPDRFSGHQFPNYSSELNVNALLLGDSALYLCASITSGGLEQFFGPGTRLTVL.

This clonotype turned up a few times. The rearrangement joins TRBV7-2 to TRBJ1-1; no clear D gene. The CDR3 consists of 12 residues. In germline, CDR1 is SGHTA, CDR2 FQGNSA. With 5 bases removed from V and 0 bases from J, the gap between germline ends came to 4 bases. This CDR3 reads CASSAVNTEAFF. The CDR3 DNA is TGTGCCAGCAGCGCCGTGAACACTGAAGCTTTCTTT.

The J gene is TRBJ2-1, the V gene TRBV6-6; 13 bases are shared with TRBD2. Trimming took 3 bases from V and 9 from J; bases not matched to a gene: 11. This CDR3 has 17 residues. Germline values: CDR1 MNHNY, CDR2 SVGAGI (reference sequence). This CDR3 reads CASSYHGLAGAETEQFF. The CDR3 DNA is TGTGCCAGCAGTTATCACGGACTAGCGGGGGCCGAGACTGAGCAGTTCTTC.

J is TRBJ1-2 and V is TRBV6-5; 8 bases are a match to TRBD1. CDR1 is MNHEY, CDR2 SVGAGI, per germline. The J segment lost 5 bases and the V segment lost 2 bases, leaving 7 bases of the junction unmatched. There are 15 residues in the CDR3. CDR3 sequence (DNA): TGTGCCAGCAGTTACGTACCGGGACAGGAGTATGGCTACACCTTC. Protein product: CASSYVPGQEYGYTF.

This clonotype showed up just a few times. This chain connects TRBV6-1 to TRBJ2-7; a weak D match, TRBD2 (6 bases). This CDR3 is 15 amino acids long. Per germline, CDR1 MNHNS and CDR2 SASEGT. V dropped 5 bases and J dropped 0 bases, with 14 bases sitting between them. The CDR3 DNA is TGTGCCAGCAGTAAGCGCGGGACGGGCTCCTACGAGCAGTACTTC. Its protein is CASSKRGTGSYEQYF.

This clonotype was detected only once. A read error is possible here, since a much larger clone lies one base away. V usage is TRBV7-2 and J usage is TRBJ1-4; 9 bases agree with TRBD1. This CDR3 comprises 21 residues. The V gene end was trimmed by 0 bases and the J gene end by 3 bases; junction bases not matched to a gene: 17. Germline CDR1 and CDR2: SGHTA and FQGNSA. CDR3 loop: CASSLAYRPEQGAVSNEKLFF. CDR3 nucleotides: TGTGCCAGCAGCTTAGCCTACAGACCGGAACAGGGGGCGGTATCTAATGAAAAACTGTTTTTT. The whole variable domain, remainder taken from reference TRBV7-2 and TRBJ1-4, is GAGVSQSPSNKVTEKGKDVELRCDPISGHTALYWYRQSLGQGLEFLIYFQGNSAPDKSGLPSDRFSAERTGGSVSTLTIQRTQQEDSAVYLCASSLAYRPEQGAVSNEKLFFGSGTQLSVL.

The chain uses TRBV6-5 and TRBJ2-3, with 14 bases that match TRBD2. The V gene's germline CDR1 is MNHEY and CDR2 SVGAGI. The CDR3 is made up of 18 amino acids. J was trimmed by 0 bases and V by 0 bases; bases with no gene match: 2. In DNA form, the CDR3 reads TGTGCCAGCAGTTACTCGACTAGCGGGGGGGCCAGCACAGATACGCAGTATTTT. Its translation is CASSYSTSGGASTDTQYF.

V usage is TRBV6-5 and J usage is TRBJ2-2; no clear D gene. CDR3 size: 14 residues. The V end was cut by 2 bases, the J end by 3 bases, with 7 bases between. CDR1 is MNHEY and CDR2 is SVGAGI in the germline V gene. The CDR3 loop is CASSYVGHTGELFF. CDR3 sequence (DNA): TGTGCCAGCAGTTACGTAGGTCACACCGGGGAGCTGTTTTTT.

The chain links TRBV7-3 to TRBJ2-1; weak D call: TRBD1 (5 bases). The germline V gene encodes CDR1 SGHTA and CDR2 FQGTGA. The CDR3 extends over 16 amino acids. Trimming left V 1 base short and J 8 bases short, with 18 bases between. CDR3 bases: TGTGCCAGCAGCTTAATGGGCAGGGTGTTGGTCGATGAGCAGTTCTTC. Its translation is CASSLMGRVLVDEQFF.

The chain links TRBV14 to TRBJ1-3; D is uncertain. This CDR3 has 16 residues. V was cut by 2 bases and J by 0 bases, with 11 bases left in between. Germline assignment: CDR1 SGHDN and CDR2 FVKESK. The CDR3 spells CASSQTAKSSGNTIYF. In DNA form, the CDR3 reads TGTGCCAGCAGCCAAACTGCCAAGAGCTCTGGAAACACCATATATTTT.

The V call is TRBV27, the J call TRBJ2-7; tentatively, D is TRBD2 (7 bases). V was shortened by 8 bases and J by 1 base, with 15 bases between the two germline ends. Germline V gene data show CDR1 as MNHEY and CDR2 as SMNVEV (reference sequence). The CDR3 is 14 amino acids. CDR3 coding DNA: TGTGCCAGCCAGCGGCGGGGGCCATCCTACGAGCAGTACTTC. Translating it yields CASQRRGPSYEQYF.

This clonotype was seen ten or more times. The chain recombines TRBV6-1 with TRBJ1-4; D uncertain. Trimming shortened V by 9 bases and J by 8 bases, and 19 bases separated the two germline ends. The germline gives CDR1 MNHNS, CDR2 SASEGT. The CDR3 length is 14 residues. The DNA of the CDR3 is TGTGCCAGTACTGACCCGGACGGCTACGAAAAACTGTTTTTT. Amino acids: CASTDPDGYEKLFF.

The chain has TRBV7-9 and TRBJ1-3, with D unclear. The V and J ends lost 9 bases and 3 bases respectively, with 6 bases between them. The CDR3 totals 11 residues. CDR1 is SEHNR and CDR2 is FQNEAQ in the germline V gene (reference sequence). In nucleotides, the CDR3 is TGTGCCAGTATGGGTGGAAACACCATATATTTT. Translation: CASMGGNTIYF. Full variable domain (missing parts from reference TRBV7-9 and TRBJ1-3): DTGVSQNPRHKITKRGQNVTFRCDPISEHNRLYWYRQTLGQGPEFLTYFQNEAQLEKSRLLSDRFSAERPKGSFSTLEIQRTEQGDSAMYLCASMGGNTIYFGEGSWLTVV.

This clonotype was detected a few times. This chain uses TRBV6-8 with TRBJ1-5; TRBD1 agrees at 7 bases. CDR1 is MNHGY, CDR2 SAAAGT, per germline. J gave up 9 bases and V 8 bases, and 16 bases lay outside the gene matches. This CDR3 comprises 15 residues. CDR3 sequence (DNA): TGTGCCAGCGGAGCCGGGACAGCCACGGGTGGGCCCCAGCATTTT. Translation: CASGAGTATGGPQHF.